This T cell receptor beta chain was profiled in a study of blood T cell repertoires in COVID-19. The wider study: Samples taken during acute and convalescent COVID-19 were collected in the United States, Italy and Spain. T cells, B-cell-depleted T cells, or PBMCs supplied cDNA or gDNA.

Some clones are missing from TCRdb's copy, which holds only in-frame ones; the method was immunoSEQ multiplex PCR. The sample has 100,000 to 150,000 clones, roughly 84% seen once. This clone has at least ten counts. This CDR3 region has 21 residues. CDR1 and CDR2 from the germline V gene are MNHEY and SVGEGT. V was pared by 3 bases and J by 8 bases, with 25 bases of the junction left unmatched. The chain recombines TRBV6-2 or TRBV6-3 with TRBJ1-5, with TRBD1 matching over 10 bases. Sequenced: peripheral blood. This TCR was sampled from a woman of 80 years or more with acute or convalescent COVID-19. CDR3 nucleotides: TGTGCCAGCAGTTATAATAGGGACAGGGGAGTGTTGGGATTAGGGATAGAGCCCCAGCATTTT. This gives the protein CASSYNRDRGVLGLGIEPQHF.